These 15 T cell receptor beta chains share one sample of origin, sequenced in a study of CD8+ T cells in alopecia areata. Reverse transcription of extracted RNA yielded cDNA, which provided the sequencing template. Clones were sequenced by immunoSEQ multiplex PCR, and TCRdb holds only the in-frame ones, with some missing. This table has 150,000 to 200,000 clones, about 60% appearing once. The sequenced sample consisted of CD4+ T cells sorted from blood. The receptors derive from a human donor in good health.

This chain links TRBV7-6 with TRBJ2-7, with 9 bases identical to TRBD2. The CDR3 is 14 residues long. The J segment lost 5 bases and the V segment lost 0 bases, leaving 2 bases of the junction unmatched. Germline V lookup: CDR1 SGHVS, CDR2 FNYEAQ. CDR3 loop: CASSLASGSDEQYF. The DNA for the CDR3 is TGTGCCAGCAGCTTAGCTAGCGGGAGCGACGAGCAGTACTTC.

Points on this clone: The same CDR3 is also encoded by other DNA sequences in this sample. The CDR3 protein is CSVEGRLNTEAFF. CDR3 bases: TGCAGCGTTGAGGGCCGACTGAACACTGAAGCTTTCTTT. The J gene is TRBJ1-1, the V gene TRBV29-1; D is unresolved. The CDR3 length is 13 residues. Germline CDR1 SQVTM, CDR2 ANQGSEA. The V end was cut by 3 bases, the J end by 0 bases, with 8 bases between.

The CDR3 loop is CSARLRRGYTF. In DNA form, the CDR3 reads TGCAGTGCCCGCCTTAGACGGGGCTACACCTTC. The chain recombines TRBV20-1 with TRBJ1-2; D not resolved. Trimming stripped 6 bases from V and 8 bases from J, with 13 bases between. Germline CDR1 is DFQATT and CDR2 is SNEGSKA (reference sequence). The CDR3 loop spans 11 amino acids.

There are a few counts of this clone. The chain uses TRBV7-8 and TRBJ2-3; 14 bases fit TRBD2. The V gene end was trimmed by 5 bases and the J gene end by 2 bases; junction bases not matched to a gene: 6. The CDR3 is 17 amino acids. In germline, CDR1 is SGHVS, CDR2 FQNEAQ. The CDR3 region is CASSLRTSGGITDTQYF. The CDR3 nucleotides are TGTGCCAGCAGCCTCCGGACTAGCGGGGGGATCACAGATACGCAGTATTTT.

The V call is TRBV6-6, the J call TRBJ2-4; TRBD1 matches at 8 bases. From germline, CDR1 is MNHNY and CDR2 SVGAGI (reference sequence). After removal of 6 bases from V and 2 bases from J, the junction contained 3 bases not matched to a gene. This CDR3 comprises 14 residues. The DNA of the CDR3 is TGTGCCAGCAGACAGGGGGAAACCAAAAACATTCAGTACTTC. Protein product: CASRQGETKNIQYF.

The V and J genes are TRBV23-1 and TRBJ1-3, with unresolved D. TRBV23-1 is an ORF; its function is uncertain. V lost 8 bases and J 4 bases, leaving 15 bases between the germline ends. The CDR3 has 14 amino acids. The DNA of the CDR3 is TGCGCCAGCCCCGCCGGGAGAGGAGGAAACACCATATATTTT. It encodes CASPAGRGGNTIYF.

V usage is TRBV10-3 and J usage is TRBJ1-2; D remains ambiguous. The CDR3 totals 14 residues. Per germline, CDR1 ENHRY and CDR2 SYGVKD. Trimming took 0 bases from V and 2 from J, leaving 7 bases between them. The CDR3, as DNA: TGTGCCATCAGTGAGTCGTTAGGGAACTATGGCTACACCTTC. Protein product: CAISESLGNYGYTF.

This clone has more than one count but fewer than ten. The V gene is TRBV19, the J gene TRBJ2-1; 7 bases fit TRBD2. Germline V gene sequence: CDR1 LNHDA, CDR2 SQIVND (reference sequence). CDR3 length: 12 amino acids. V trimming: 5 bases; J trimming: 8 bases; junction bases outside the gene matches: 3. CDR3 protein: CASSEGGYEQFF. CDR3 coding DNA: TGTGCCAGTAGTGAGGGAGGGTATGAGCAGTTCTTC.

This chain uses TRBV28 with TRBJ1-3; D call uncertain. The CDR3 contains 14 residues. Trimming cost V 5 bases and J 0 bases, with 8 bases left between them. Germline CDR1 reads MDHEN; CDR2 reads SYDVKM. The CDR3 spells CASSGILSGNTIYF. The DNA of the CDR3 is TGTGCCAGCAGTGGGATACTCTCTGGAAACACCATATATTTT.

This clone came up a few times. The V call is TRBV29-1, the J call TRBJ1-4; TRBD1 is a possible D gene (5 bases). Trimming removed 6 bases at V and 7 bases at J, with 18 bases between. CDR1 SQVTM and CDR2 ANQGSEA come from the germline V gene. The CDR3 has 14 amino acids. The CDR3 DNA sequence: TGCAGCGTCTACGCCCTGGGGGGAAGTGAAAAACTGTTTTTT. As protein: CSVYALGGSEKLFF.

The rearrangement links TRBV7-2 to TRBJ1-2, with no clear D. V was shortened by 2 bases and J by 12 bases, with 10 bases between the two germline ends. The CDR3 runs 11 residues. CDR1 and CDR2 from the germline V gene are SGHTA and FQGNSA. DNA of the CDR3: TGTGCCAGCAGCTTAAGACACGCGCACACCTTC. Its translation: CASSLRHAHTF.

The V and J genes are TRBV30 and TRBJ1-5; no clear D gene. CDR1 and CDR2 (germline): GTSNPN, SVGIG (reference sequence). This CDR3 comprises 13 residues. V was clipped by 2 bases and J by 0 bases, with 5 bases between them. The CDR3 region is CAWSRNSNQPQHF. The CDR3 DNA reads as TGTGCCTGGAGTCGGAATAGCAATCAGCCCCAGCATTTT.

The J gene is TRBJ2-1, the V gene TRBV27; perhaps TRBD2 as D (6 bases). From germline, CDR1 is MNHEY and CDR2 SMNVEV (reference sequence). The germline V and J ends were trimmed by 5 bases and 6 bases, with 14 bases remaining between them. This CDR3 spans 14 amino acids. In DNA form, the CDR3 reads TGTGCCAGCAGTCTCGGACTGCGGGGCAATGAGCAGTTCTTC. It is translated as CASSLGLRGNEQFF.

The chain recombines TRBV29-1 with TRBJ2-1; 9 bases fit TRBD2. CDR1 and CDR2 from the germline V gene are SQVTM and ANQGSEA. The V and J ends lost 4 bases and 0 bases, in that order; junction bases with no gene match: 7. The CDR3 sequence is 16 residues long. CDR3 sequence reads: CSVGGFSGSSYNEQFF. CDR3 coding DNA: TGCAGCGTTGGGGGCTTTAGCGGGAGCTCCTACAATGAGCAGTTCTTC.

V is TRBV30 and J is TRBJ2-3; D is perhaps TRBD2 (5 bases). Germline assignment: CDR1 GTSNPN and CDR2 SVGIG (reference sequence). Trimming took off 0 bases at V and 2 bases at J, with 9 bases between the two ends. The CDR3 consists of 14 residues. The CDR3 here is CAWSVGEPTDTQYF. The CDR3 coding sequence is TGTGCCTGGAGTGTCGGGGAACCCACAGATACGCAGTATTTT. Looking up the rest from reference TRBV30 and TRBJ2-3 gives the full variable domain: SQTIHQWPATLVQPVGSPLSLECTVEGTSNPNLYWYRQAAGRGLQLLFYSVGIGQISSEVPQNLSASRPQDRQFILSSKKLLLSDSGFYLCAWSVGEPTDTQYFGPGTRLTVL.